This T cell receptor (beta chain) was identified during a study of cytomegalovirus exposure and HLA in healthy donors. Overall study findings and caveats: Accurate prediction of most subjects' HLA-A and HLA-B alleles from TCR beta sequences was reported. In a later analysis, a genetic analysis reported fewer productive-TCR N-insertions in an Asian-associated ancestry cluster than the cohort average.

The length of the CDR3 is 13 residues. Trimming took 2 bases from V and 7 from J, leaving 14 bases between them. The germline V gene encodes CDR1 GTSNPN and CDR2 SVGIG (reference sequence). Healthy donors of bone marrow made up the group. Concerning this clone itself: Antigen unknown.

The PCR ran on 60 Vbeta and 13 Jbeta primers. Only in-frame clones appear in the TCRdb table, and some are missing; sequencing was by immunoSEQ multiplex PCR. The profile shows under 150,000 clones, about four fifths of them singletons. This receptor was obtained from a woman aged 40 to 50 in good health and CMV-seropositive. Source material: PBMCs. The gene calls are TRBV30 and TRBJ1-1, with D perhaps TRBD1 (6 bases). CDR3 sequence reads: CAWSPRGDREAFF. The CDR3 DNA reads TGTGCCTGGAGTCCCAGGGGAGACCGTGAAGCTTTCTTT.